The clone carrying this TCR beta chain is a singleton in its sample. The antigen remains unidentified. The CDR3 extends over 14 amino acids. Germline V gene data show CDR1 as GTSNPN and CDR2 as SVGIG (reference sequence). Trimming took off 3 bases at V and 0 bases at J, with 8 bases between the two ends. The record originates from a study of cytomegalovirus exposure and HLA in healthy donors. Study-wide context: As an earlier analysis found, 150 million to 200 million T cells yielded 95 million to 130 million unique TCR beta sequences. Notes on the study in general: For TCR beta chains, V- and J-gene trimming was later linked to a missense DCLRE1C variant. Among the CMV-associated chains, a few were confirmed in vitro as specific for CMV antigens.

The PCR was carried out with 60 Vbeta primers and 13 Jbeta primers. TCRdb's table, derived via immunoSEQ multiplex PCR, lists solely in-frame clones and lacks some. In the table there are roughly 150,000 clones, about four fifths of which are singletons. This TCR was sampled from a male donor in good health and CMV-seropositive. Source material: PBMCs. J is TRBJ2-2 and V is TRBV30; no firm D call. The CDR3 here is CAWSWLPNTGELFF. Here the CDR3 DNA reads TGTGCCTGGAGCTGGCTGCCGAACACCGGGGAGCTGTTTTTT. Combining the CDR3 with reference TRBV30 and TRBJ2-2 gives the whole variable domain SQTIHQWPATLVQPVGSPLSLECTVEGTSNPNLYWYRQAAGRGLQLLFYSVGIGQISSEVPQNLSASRPQDRQFILSSKKLLLSDSGFYLCAWSWLPNTGELFFGEGSRLTVL.